A single T cell receptor beta chain is shown here with its context. What it binds is unknown. PCR primers comprised 60 Vbeta and 13 Jbeta primers. Here immunoSEQ multiplex PCR was the method, and the copy in TCRdb shows in-frame clones only, minus some. The table shows 120,000 or so clones, with under 80% occurring only once. The sample originates from a study of cytomegalovirus exposure and HLA in healthy donors. Study observations and caveats: Upon later analysis, TCR association rates were observed to vary by HLA locus, being highest for DRB1 and lowest for HLA-C. Cytomegalovirus status was reportedly diagnosed by the classifier with high sensitivity and specificity. Analysis performed later showed TCR beta chains linked to HLA being more clonally expanded than equally common others.

Unrecorded immune exposures were likely, despite nominal health at sampling. The source of this sequence is a woman aged 50 to 60 in good health and CMV-seropositive. The sample taken for sequencing was PBMCs.

For the CDR3, the DNA is TGTGCCAGCAACAGGGCCGACAAAAACATTCAGTACTTC. This sequence encodes CASNRADKNIQYF. The chain recombines TRBV28 with TRBJ2-4, with a possible D match to TRBD1 (6 bases). CDR1 MDHEN and CDR2 SYDVKM come from the germline V gene. Between the trimmed V and J ends, which lost 7 bases and 3 bases, there was a span of 10 bases. The CDR3 is 13 residues long.